These T cell receptor beta chains were read from a single sample in a study of PD-L1 blockade in urothelial cancer. Sequenced by immunoSEQ multiplex PCR; TCRdb stores in-frame clones only, minus some. The sample shows about 50,000 clones, around 84% of them seen only once. The sample was PBMCs, taken around atezolizumab (anti-PD-L1) treatment. Receptors were obtained from a man aged 70-80 years with urothelial cancer. CDR3s include the opening cysteine and the closing phenylalanine or tryptophan. The listing skips clone size in some rows; elsewhere it reads once, few, many or a size class.

TRBV6-5	-	CASSPPGLDYNEQFF
TRBV19	once	CASSIGLEVVEQFF
TRBV19	-	CASTPRPGLGNQPQHF
TRBV29-1	-	CSVEIRGRREKLFF
TRBV9	-	CASSVGQGTNEKLFF
TRBV30	-	CAWSFPYGYTF
TRBV30	few	CAWSTETGTRYNEQFF
TRBV27	-	CASTITGISTDTQYF
TRBV28	-	CASSLGGRGPYNEQFF
TRBV7-2	-	CASSTGGDRGSEQYF
TRBV2	-	CASRVTISYEQYF
TRBV25-1	-	CASSDLSSSYEQYF
TRBV10-2	-	CASWGGRAEAFF
TRBV6-5	-	CASSYSRRTRNTEAFF
TRBV5-6	-	CASSVQGTMNYEQYF
TRBV15	once	CATSGGRTGNVLTF
TRBV2	once	CASSGGQRVNTEAFF
TRBV5-5	-	CASSYLTGGEQFF
TRBV28	-	CASAWGRGNQPQHF
TRBV4-1	-	CASSQGAGADEKLFF
TRBV19	-	CASSTFGGLSTEAFF
TRBV20-1	-	CSARALEKLFF
TRBV14	-	CASSLGPGVEYF
TRBV7-2	-	CASSFQGGAGSGYTF
TRBV9	-	CAGSRDYNEQFF
TRBV30	-	CAQVRENTEAFF
TRBV6-5	-	CASSRQRSNYGYTF
TRBV30	-	CARAAGGDNEQFF
TRBV4-1	once	CASSLSQAARDNEQFF
TRBV6-5	few	CASSYSWTGEKSYTF
TRBV7-8	-	CASSQAEETQYF
TRBV9	-	CASSVAEYNEQFF
TRBV5-6	once	CASSEDRDNEQFF
TRBV12-2	-	CASRLGVDRASSTDTQYF
TRBV7-2	-	CASSLGPPGNNEQFF
TRBV9	-	CASSAGPQNEQFF
TRBV9	-	CASSPTTGGGYGYTF
TRBV18	-	CASSRGEAGAGGYEQYF
TRBV15	-	CATSRPGTVTYEQYF
TRBV7-9	few	CASSSAVRVNTGELFF
TRBV9	-	CASSPLPGSLSEQYF
TRBV6-5	-	CASSRKPTSNGYTF
TRBV9	-	CASSASGTDTQYF
TRBV28	once	CASSETTSGRSGELFF
TRBV7-9	-	CASSQSSGGDGYTF
TRBV5-1	few	CASSLSPAGALKIF
TRBV6-6	-	CASSSLKVAEAFF
TRBV5-1	-	CASSLEASVQTQYF
TRBV11-1	-	CASSSSPSGNEQFF
TRBV2	few	CASSDVSGGQYF
TRBV11-3	-	CASSLGRATEAFF
TRBV4-1	-	CASSQTGGSHQPQHF
TRBV4-3	-	CASSQGGDRSNTEAFF